One T cell receptor beta chain is described in this entry. No antigen is known for it. In terms of origin and age, donors were healthy Caucasian individuals from Russia aged about 6 to 90. V was pared by 0 bases and J by 0 bases, with 10 bases between. The CDR3 has 17 amino acids. The germline CDR1 and CDR2 sequences are SGHDT and YYEEEE. The data were taken from a study of blood T cells in healthy people across ages. The study, taken as a whole, reports: The fall in TCR beta diversity per million T cells was roughly linear with age. There was a strong correlation between TCR beta diversity and naive T cell percentage.

It was with a sample-barcoded 5' primer and a J-beta primer mix that a second PCR of roughly 7 to 12 cycles was run. A template-switch adaptor with 12 random nucleotides tagged each cDNA molecule. TCRdb passed the 5' RACE reads through MiXCR, listing each CDR3 protein once. This sample has 1.2 million to 1.5 million distinct CDR3 sequences; 59% occur once, and the top ten carry 6.5% to 8.5%. V is TRBV5-6 and J is TRBJ1-6, with no clear D. The TCR sequence derives from a man aged 18 to 29 in good health. Sequencing input: blood. CDR3 in DNA: TGTGCCAGCAGCTTGGTGGCAGAAAGCTCCTATAATTCACCCCTCCACTTT. As protein: CASSLVAESSYNSPLHF.